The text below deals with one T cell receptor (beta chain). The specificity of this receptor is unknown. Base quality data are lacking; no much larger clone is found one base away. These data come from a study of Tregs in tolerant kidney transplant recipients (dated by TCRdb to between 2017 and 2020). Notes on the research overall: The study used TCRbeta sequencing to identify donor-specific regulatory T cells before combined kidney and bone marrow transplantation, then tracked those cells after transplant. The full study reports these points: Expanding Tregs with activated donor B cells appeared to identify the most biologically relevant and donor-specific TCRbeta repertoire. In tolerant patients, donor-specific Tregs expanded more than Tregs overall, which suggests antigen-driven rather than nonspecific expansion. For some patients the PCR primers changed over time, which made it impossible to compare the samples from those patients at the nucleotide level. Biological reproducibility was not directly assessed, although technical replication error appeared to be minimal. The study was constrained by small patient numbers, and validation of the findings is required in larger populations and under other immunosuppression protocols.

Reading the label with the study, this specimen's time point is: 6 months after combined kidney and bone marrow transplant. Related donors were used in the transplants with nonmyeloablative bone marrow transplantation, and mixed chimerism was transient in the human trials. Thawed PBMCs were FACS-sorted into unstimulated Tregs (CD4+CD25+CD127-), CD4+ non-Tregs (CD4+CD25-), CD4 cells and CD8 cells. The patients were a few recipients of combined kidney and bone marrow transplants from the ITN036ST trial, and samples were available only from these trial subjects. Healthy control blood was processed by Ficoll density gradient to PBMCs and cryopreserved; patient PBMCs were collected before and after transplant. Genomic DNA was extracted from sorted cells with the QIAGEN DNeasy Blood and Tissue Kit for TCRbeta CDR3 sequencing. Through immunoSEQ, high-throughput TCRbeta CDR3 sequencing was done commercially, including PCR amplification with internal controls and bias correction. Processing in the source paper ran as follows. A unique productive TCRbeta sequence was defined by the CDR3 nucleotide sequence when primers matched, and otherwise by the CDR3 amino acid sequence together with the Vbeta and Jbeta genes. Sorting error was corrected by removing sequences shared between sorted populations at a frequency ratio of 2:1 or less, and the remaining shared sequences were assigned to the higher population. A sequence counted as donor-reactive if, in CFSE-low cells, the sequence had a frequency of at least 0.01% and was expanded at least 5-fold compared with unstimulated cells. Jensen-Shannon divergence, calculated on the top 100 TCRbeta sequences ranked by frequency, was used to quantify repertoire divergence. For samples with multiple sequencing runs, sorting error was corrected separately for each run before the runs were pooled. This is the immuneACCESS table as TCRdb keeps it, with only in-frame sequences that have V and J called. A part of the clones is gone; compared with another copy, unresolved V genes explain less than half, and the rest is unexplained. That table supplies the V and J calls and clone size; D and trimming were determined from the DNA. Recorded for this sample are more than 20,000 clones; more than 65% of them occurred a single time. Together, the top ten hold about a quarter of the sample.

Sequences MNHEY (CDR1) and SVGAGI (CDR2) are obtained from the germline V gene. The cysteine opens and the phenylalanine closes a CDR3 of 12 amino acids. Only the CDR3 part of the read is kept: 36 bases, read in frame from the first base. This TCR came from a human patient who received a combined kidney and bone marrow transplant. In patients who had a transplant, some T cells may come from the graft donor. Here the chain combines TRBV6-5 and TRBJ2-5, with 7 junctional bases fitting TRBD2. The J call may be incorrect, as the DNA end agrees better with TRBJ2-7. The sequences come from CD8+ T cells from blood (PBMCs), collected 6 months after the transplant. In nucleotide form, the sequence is TGTGCCAGCAGCGGACTAGACTACGAGCAGTACTTC. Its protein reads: CASSGLDYEQYF.